This T cell receptor (beta chain) appears in the sequencing data of a study of blood T cell repertoires in COVID-19. Study as a whole: From the United States, Italy and Spain came samples of acute and convalescent COVID-19. T cells, B-cell-depleted T cells, or PBMCs provided the cDNA or gDNA that served as material.

Authors' methods: It was from reference gene primer amplification that nucleated cell counts were estimated. Clones were sequenced by immunoSEQ multiplex PCR, and TCRdb holds only the in-frame ones, with some missing. V and J calls and clone size are given by that table; D and trimming were obtained from the DNA. The sample lists just under 20,000 clones; 85% were seen once. CDR1 and CDR2 (germline): MGHRA, YSYEKL. Trimming left V 1 base short and J 8 bases short, with 15 bases between. The CDR3 runs 15 residues. The sequence was collected from a human donor with active COVID-19. The donor label of this sample is uncertain. The specimen sequenced was peripheral blood. The chain couples TRBV4-1 to TRBJ1-5; maybe TRBD1 (5 bases). CDR3 in amino acids: CASSQGIQGEKPQHF. In DNA form, the CDR3 reads TGCGCCAGCAGCCAAGGAATCCAGGGCGAGAAGCCCCAGCATTTT.